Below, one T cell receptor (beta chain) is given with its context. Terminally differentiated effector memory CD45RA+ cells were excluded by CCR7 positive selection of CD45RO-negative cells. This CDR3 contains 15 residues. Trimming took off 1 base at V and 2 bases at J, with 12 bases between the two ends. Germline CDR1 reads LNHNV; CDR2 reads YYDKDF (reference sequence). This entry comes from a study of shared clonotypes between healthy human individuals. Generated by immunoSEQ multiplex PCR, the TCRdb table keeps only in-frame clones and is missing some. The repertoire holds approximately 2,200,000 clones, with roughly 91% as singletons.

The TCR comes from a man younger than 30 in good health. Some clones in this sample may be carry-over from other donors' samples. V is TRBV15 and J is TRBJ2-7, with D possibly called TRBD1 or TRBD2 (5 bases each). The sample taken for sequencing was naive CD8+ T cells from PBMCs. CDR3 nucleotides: TGTGCCACCAGCAGAGGAGGGACCGAAGCCTACGAGCAGTACTTC. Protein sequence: CATSRGGTEAYEQYF.